The entry below describes one T cell receptor (beta chain). The CDR3 covers 17 residues. V shed 4 bases and J 8 bases; nucleotides not matched to a gene: 17. CDR1 and CDR2 from the germline V gene are SGHTS and YDEGEE. This record belongs to a study of blood T cell repertoires in COVID-19. Study-level background: Spain, Italy and the United States supplied samples that represented acute and convalescent COVID-19. Nucleic acid was either cDNA or gDNA, and it came from T cells, B-cell-depleted T cells, or PBMCs.

Per the study methods: Amplification from reference gene primers served as the basis for estimated nucleated cell counts. Assay used: immunoSEQ multiplex PCR; TCRdb lists only in-frame clones, some missing. That table furnishes V, J and clone size, whereas the DNA furnished D and trimming. The repertoire holds 250,000 to 350,000 clones, with about 85% as singletons. The sequencing input was peripheral blood. The source of this sequence is a man between 18 and 35 years old with active or convalescent COVID-19. This chain uses TRBV5-8 with TRBJ1-4, with 7 bases fitting TRBD1. The CDR3 region has the DNA TGTGCCAGCAGCCCATCTTCTAATACAGGGGAAGGAGAAAAACTGTTTTTT. Translating gives CASSPSSNTGEGEKLFF.